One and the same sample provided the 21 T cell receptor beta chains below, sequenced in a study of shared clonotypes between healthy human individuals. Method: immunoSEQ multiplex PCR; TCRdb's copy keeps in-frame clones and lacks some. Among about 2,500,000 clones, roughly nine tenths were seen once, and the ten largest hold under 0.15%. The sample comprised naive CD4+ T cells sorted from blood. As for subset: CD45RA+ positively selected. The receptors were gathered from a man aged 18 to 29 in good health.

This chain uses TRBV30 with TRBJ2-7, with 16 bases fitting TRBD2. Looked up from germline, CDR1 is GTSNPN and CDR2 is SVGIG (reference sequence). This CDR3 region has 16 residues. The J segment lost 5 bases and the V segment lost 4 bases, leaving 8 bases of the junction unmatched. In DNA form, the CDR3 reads TGTGCCTGGACCCCGGGACTAGCGGGGGGGCTGGACGAGCAGTACTTC. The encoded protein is CAWTPGLAGGLDEQYF.

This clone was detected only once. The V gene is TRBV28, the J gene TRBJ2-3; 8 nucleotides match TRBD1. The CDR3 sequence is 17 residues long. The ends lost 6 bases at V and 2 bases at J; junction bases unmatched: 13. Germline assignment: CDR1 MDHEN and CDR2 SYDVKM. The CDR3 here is CASRLRTGRRTTDTQYF. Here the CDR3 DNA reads TGTGCCAGCAGATTAAGGACAGGGAGAAGGACCACAGATACGCAGTATTTT.

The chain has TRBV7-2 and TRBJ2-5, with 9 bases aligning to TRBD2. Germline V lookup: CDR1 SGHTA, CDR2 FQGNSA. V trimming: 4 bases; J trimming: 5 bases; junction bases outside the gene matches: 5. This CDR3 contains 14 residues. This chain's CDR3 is CASSSLAGSETQYF. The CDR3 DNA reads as TGTGCCAGCAGCTCCCTAGCGGGAAGTGAGACCCAGTACTTC.

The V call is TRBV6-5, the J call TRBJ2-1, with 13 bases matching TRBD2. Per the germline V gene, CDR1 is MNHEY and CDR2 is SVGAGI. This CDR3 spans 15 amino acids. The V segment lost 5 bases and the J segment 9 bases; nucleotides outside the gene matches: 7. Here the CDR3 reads CASSLLGLAGPEQFF. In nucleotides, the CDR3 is TGTGCCAGCAGTCTCCTGGGACTAGCGGGACCTGAGCAGTTCTTC.

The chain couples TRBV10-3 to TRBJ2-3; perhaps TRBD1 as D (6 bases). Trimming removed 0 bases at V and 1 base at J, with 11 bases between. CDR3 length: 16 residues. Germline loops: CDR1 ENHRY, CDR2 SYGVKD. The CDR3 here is CAISESRQAGTDTQYF. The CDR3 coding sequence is TGTGCCATCAGTGAGTCGAGACAGGCGGGCACAGATACGCAGTATTTT.

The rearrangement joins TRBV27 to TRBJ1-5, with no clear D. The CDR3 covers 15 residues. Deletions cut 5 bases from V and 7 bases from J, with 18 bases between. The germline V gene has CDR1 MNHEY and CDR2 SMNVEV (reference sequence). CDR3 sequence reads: CASSKVGGSGQPQHF. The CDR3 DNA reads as TGTGCCAGCAGTAAAGTAGGCGGATCGGGGCAGCCCCAGCATTTT.

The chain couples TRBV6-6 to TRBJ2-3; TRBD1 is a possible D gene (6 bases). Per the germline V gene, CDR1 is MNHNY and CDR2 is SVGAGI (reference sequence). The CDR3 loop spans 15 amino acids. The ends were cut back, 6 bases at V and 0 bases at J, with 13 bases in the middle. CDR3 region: CASRPQGPSTDTQYF. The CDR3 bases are TGTGCCAGCAGGCCTCAGGGGCCTAGCACAGATACGCAGTATTTT.

The chain's CDR3 is CASSRQPNQPQHF. DNA of the CDR3: TGCGCCAGCAGTCGACAGCCTAATCAGCCCCAGCATTTT. The chain carries TRBV10-1 and TRBJ1-5, with TRBD1 as a possible D gene (5 bases). The CDR3 is 13 amino acids. Between the trimmed V and J ends, which lost 5 bases and 4 bases, there was a span of 9 bases. The germline V gene has CDR1 WNHNN and CDR2 SYGVQD (reference sequence).

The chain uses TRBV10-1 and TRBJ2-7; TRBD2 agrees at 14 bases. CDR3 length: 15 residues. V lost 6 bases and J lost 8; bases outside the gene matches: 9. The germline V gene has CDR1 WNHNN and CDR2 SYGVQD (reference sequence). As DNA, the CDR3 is TGCGCCAGCAGCGCCCCGGGACTAGCGGGAGAAAAGCAGTACTTC. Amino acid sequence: CASSAPGLAGEKQYF.

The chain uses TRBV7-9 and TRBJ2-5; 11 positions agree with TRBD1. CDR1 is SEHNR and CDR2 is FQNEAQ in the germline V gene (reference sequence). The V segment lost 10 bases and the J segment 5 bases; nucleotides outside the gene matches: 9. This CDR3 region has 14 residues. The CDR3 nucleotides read TGTGCCATCTCAGGACAGGGGGCAGGGGAGACCCAGTACTTC. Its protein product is CAISGQGAGETQYF.

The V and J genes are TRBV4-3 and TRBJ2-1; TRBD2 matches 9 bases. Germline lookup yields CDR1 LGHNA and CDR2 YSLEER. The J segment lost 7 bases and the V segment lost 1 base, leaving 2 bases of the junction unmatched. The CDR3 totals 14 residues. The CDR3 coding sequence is TGCGCCAGCAGCCAAGGACTAGCGGCAAATGAGCAGTTCTTC. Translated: CASSQGLAANEQFF.

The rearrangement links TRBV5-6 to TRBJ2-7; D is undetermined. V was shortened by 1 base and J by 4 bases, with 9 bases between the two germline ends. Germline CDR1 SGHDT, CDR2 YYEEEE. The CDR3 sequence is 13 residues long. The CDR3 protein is CASSLKLPYEQYF. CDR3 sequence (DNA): TGTGCCAGCAGCTTGAAACTTCCTTACGAGCAGTACTTC.

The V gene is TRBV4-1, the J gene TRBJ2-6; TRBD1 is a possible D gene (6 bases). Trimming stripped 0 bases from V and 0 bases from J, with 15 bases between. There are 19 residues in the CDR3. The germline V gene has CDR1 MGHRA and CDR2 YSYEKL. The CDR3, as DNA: TGCGCCAGCAGCCAAGATCGAAACAGGGTCGCCTCTGGGGCCAACGTCCTGACTTTC. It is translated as CASSQDRNRVASGANVLTF.

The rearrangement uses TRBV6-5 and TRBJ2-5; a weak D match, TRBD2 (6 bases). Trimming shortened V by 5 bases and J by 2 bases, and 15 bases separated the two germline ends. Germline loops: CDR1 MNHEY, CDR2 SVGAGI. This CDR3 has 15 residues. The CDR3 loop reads CASSKPGTRQETQYF. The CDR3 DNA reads TGTGCCAGCAGTAAACCAGGGACTCGACAAGAGACCCAGTACTTC.

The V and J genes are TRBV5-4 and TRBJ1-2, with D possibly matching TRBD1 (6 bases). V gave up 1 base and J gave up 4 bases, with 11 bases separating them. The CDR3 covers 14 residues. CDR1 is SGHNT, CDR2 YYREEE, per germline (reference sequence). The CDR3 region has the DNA TGTGCCAGCAGCTTGTACCAGGGGCCCTATGGCTACACCTTC. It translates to CASSLYQGPYGYTF.

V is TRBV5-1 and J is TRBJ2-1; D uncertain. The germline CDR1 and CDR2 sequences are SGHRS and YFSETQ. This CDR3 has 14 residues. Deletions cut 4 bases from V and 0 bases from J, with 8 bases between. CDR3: CASSSSSSYNEQFF. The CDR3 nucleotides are TGCGCCAGCAGCAGTAGTAGCTCCTACAATGAGCAGTTCTTC.

The CDR3 sequence is CASSLKREETQYF. CDR3 sequence (DNA): TGTGCCAGCTCACTAAAGCGTGAAGAGACCCAGTACTTC. The rearrangement joins TRBV18 to TRBJ2-5; D uncertain. With 4 bases removed from V and 3 bases from J, the gap between germline ends came to 9 bases. The CDR3 has 13 residues. The germline gives CDR1 KGHSH, CDR2 LQKENI. Combining the CDR3 with reference TRBV18 and TRBJ2-5 gives the whole variable domain NAGVMQNPRHLVRRRGQEARLRCSPMKGHSHVYWYRQLPEEGLKFMVYLQKENIIDESGMPKERFSAEFPKEGPSILRIQQVVRGDSAAYFCASSLKREETQYFGPGTRLLVL.

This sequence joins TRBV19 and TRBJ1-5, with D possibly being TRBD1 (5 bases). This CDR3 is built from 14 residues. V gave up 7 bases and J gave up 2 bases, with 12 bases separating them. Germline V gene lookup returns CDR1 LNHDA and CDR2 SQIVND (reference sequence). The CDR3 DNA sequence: TGTGCCAGTACTCAGACAGCGGGCAATCAGCCCCAGCATTTT. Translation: CASTQTAGNQPQHF. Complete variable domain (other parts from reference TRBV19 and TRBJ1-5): DGGITQSPKYLFRKEGQNVTLSCEQNLNHDAMYWYRQDPGQGLRLIYYSQIVNDFQKGDIAEGYSVSREKKESFPLTVTSAQKNPTAFYLCASTQTAGNQPQHFGDGTRLSIL.

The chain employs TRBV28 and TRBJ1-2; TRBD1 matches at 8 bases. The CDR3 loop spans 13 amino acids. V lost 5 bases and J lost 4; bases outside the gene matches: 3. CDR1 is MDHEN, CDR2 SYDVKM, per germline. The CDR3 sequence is CASSPDRAYGYTF. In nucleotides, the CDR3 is TGTGCCAGCAGTCCGGACAGGGCCTATGGCTACACCTTC.

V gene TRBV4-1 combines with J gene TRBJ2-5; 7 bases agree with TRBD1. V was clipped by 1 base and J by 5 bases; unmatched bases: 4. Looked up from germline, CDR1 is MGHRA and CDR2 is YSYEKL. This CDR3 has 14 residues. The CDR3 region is CASSQVQGSETQYF. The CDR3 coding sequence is TGCGCCAGCAGCCAAGTACAGGGGAGCGAGACCCAGTACTTC.

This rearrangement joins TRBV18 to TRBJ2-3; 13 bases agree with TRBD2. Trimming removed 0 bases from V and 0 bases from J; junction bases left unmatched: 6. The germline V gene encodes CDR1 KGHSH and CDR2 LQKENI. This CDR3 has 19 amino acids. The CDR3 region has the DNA TGTGCCAGCTCACCACCCGTGGGGACTAGCGGGATTAGCACAGATACGCAGTATTTT. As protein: CASSPPVGTSGISTDTQYF.